This record concerns one TCR beta chain sequence. Antigen specificity is unknown. This CDR3 has 13 amino acids. V lost 2 bases to trimming and J lost 7 bases, with 12 bases between them. Germline CDR1 reads SGHRS; CDR2 reads YFSETQ. This specimen belongs to a study of cytomegalovirus exposure and HLA in healthy donors. Across the study: Early release data held tens of millions of unique TCRs from HLA-typed donors.

Points from the study as a whole: Highest at DRB1 and lowest at HLA-C, TCR association rates differed among HLA loci in a later analysis.

The PCR was carried out with 60 Vbeta primers and 13 Jbeta primers. Profiling relied on immunoSEQ multiplex PCR, and the TCRdb table lists in-frame clones only, not all of them. The profile shows around 150,000 clones, 79% of them singletons. The sequenced sample consisted of PBMCs. The TCR sequence derives from a man aged 35-49 years in good health and CMV-seronegative. The gene calls are TRBV5-1 and TRBJ1-2; the D gene is possibly TRBD1 (6 bases). The CDR3 region has the DNA TGCGCCAGCAGCTTTTACCAGACAGGTGGCTACACCTTC. Protein sequence: CASSFYQTGGYTF.